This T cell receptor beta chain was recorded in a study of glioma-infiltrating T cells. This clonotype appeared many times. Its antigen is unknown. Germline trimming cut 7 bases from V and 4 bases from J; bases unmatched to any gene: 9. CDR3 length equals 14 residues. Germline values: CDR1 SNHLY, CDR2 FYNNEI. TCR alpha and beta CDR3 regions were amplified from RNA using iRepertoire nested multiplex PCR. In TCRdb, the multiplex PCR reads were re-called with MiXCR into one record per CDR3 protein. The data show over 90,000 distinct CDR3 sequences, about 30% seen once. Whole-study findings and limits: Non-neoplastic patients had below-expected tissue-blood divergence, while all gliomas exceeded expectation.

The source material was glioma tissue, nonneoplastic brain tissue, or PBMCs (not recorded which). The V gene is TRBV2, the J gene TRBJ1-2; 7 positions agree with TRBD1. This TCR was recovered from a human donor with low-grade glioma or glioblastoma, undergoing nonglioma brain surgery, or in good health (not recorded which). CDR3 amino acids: CASMGIGQVYGYTF. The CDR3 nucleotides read TGTGCCAGCATGGGCATAGGACAGGTCTATGGCTACACCTTC.